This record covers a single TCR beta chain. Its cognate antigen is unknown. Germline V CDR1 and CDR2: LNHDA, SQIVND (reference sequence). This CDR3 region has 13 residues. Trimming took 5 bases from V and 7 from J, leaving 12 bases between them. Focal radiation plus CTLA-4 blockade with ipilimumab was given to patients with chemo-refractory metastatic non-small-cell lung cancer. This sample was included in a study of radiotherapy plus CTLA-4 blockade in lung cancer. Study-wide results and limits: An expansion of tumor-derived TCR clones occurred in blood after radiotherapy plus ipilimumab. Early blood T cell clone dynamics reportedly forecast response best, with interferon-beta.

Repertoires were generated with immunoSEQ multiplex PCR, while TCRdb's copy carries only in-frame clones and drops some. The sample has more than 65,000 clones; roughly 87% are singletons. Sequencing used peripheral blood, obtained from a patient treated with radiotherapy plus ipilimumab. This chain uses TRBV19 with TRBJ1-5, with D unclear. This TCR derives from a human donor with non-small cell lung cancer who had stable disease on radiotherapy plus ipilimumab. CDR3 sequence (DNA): TGTGCCAGTAGTCCAGACATAATCCAGCCCCAGCATTTT. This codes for CASSPDIIQPQHF.